This T cell receptor beta chain emerged from a study of blood T cells in healthy people across ages. Study findings and constraints: Leaving the PBMCs unsorted stopped any conclusive comparison of naive versus antigen-experienced cells. Unknown CMV status may confound age-related changes in expanded clones.

This clonotype turned up a few times. No antigen is known for it. With a J-beta primer mix and a sample-barcoded 5' primer, a second PCR ran about 7 to 12 cycles. TCRdb redid the calling of the 5' RACE reads with MiXCR, one entry per CDR3 protein. The data hold 920,000 or so distinct CDR3 sequences, with more than 35% observed a single time. Germline assignment: CDR1 SGDLS and CDR2 YYNGEE. The CDR3 contains 16 residues. Trimming cost V 4 bases and J 4 bases; bases outside gene matches: 13. This clonotype originated in a woman aged 60-70 years in good health. The chain joins TRBV9 to TRBJ1-2, with TRBD1 matching over 7 bases. The sequenced sample consisted of blood. The CDR3 DNA is TGTGCCAGCAGCACCCGGACAGGCCCTACCGTCTATGGCTACACCTTC. It yields the protein CASSTRTGPTVYGYTF.